A single T cell receptor beta chain is shown here with its context. Its binding antigen is unknown. Per-base qualities were not stored, and no clone one base away is much larger. The sample originates from a study of human T cells and chemical hapten exposure (dated by TCRdb to about 2021). The study in broad terms: For sensitization, 2% DPC in acetone was applied to a 2 cm by 2 cm area of upper inner arm skin. Throughout the roughly 23-week study period, patients were also given weekly therapeutic DPC doses on the scalp. Patch testing was done on the upper back using Finn chambers containing 0.01% DPC, and results were scored after 6 days according to International Contact Dermatitis Research Group standards. The mostly female patient cohort included alopecia areata with under or over 50% scalp involvement, alopecia totalis and alopecia universalis. Libraries were pooled for sequencing, and per-sample TCR yields varied mainly because of small differences in library volumes within the pool. This study followed changes in the peripheral blood TCR repertoire in vivo during primary and secondary sensitization of alopecia patients to the hapten diphenylcyclopropenone (DPC). Patient blood was sampled pre-sensitization (week 0) and at 2, 6 and about 24 weeks after DPC sensitization. Under 30 alopecia patients gave blood for TCR sequencing at one to four time points (pre-sensitization, 2, 6 and 24 weeks). What the study reported, not specific to this receptor: The number of PT1 expanded TCRs positively correlated with patch test score, significant at thresholds 8, 16 and 32 but not 4. All patients had alopecia, a presumed autoimmune disease, so their immune response might differ from that of healthy individuals. Significantly more large CDR3 similarity clusters were formed by expanded TCRs than by pre-sensitization or healthy control sets, consistent with antigen-driven responses. After repeated subsampling, the strength of the expansion versus patch-test correlation and the threshold at which it became significant changed. DPC sensitization did not change how many TCRs were above 1 in 1000 frequency, and no evidence was found of alterations in global repertoire structure.

In light of the paper, this sample's time point label describes: pre-sensitization, week 0. The treatment or condition label for this specimen denotes: therapeutic diphenylcyclopropenone sensitization with weekly scalp DPC. At every patch-test visit, the blood draw took place before the patch test was put on. Patients were considered eligible if aged 18 to 70, diagnosed with alopecia and deemed suitable for DPC therapy, and patients were excluded if pregnant. Total RNA was extracted from unfractionated whole blood that had been collected in Tempus Blood RNA tubes. The library came from RACE. Instrument on record: NextSeq 500. During library preparation, unique molecular identifiers were attached to individual cDNA molecules so that TCRs could be counted in a quantitative, reproducible way. Both TCR alpha and TCR beta chains were sequenced from each blood RNA sample. Turning to the authors' computational methods: The median number of TCRs per sample was around 100,000, ranging from 23,224 to 690,600. V, J and CDR3 annotation of the TCR reads was performed with the Decombinator software suite. To make PS versus PT1 abundance plots, every sample was subsampled to the same number of TCRs (28,000). TCRs were defined as expanded if absent before sensitization and observed at least eight times at the 2-week time point. The public reads were reanalyzed by TCRdb: fastp trimming at Q25, MiXCR alignment, in-frame beta chains only. Each entry merges the rows of one CDR3 protein and shows their most common DNA and genes. The V and J calls here are based on TCRdb, not the publication. The sample records approximately 180,000 distinct CDR3 sequences, 25% to 30% of which are singletons. Clones ranked in the top ten supply less than 3.5% of the sample.

CDR1 DFQATT and CDR2 SNEGSKA are derived from the germline V gene (reference sequence). From its cysteine to its phenylalanine, the CDR3 spans 13 amino acids. The kept DNA is CDR3 alone, 39 bases in frame from the first base. V trim: 7 bases; J trim: 5 bases; unmatched bases: 9. Sequencing was performed on whole blood, taken in connection with sensitization to the hapten diphenylcyclopropenone (DPC). The chain is made from TRBV20-1 and TRBJ1-1; the central 8 bases match TRBD1. This TCR was recovered from a woman in her twenties or thirties with alopecia areata. Some clones in this sample may be carry-over from other donors' samples. The encoded CDR3 is CSGTGGLGTEAFF. The DNA reads TGCAGTGGTACAGGGGGGCTGGGGACTGAAGCTTTCTTT.